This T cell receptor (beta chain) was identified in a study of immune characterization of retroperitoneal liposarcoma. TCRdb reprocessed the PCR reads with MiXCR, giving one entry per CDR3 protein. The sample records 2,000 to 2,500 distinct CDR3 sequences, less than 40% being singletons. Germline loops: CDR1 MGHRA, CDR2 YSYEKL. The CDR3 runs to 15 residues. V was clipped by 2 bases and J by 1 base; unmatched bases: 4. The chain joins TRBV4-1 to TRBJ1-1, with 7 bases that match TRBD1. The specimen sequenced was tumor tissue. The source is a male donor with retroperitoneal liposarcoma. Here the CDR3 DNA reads TGCGCCAGCAGCCAATCGGGACAGCAGAACACTGAAGCTTTCTTT. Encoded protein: CASSQSGQQNTEAFF.